Shown below are 8 T cell receptor beta chains from a single sample sequenced in a study of spatial heterogeneity in lung cancer. The time point denotes: blood at routine non-recurrence follow-up after resection. TCRdb re-called the 5' RACE reads through MiXCR, storing one row per CDR3 protein. The table includes 110,000 or so distinct CDR3 sequences, roughly 10% detected once. Source: PBMCs, taken at follow-up. The source of these receptors is a female donor with early-stage non-small cell lung cancer.

This clonotype came up a few times. V and J are TRBV11-3 and TRBJ1-1; 7 positions match TRBD1. Per the germline V gene, CDR1 is SGHNT and CDR2 is YENEEA. The CDR3 loop spans 14 amino acids. J was trimmed by 1 base and V by 3 bases; bases with no gene match: 2. CDR3 sequence: CASSLEGANTEAFF. CDR3 in DNA: TGTGCCAGCAGCTTGGAGGGGGCGAACACTGAAGCTTTCTTT. The full variable domain, with the rest looked up from reference TRBV11-3 and TRBJ1-1, is EAGVVQSPRYKIIEKKQPVAFWCNPISGHNTLYWYLQNLGQGPELLIRYENEEAVDDSQLPKDRFSAERLKGVDSTLKIQPAELGDSAVYLCASSLEGANTEAFFGQGTRLTVV.

This clonotype was detected a few times. This chain links TRBV28 with TRBJ1-5; D might be TRBD1 (5 bases). Germline V gene lookup returns CDR1 MDHEN and CDR2 SYDVKM. V lost 7 bases and J lost 3, with 16 bases in between. The CDR3 contains 15 residues. The CDR3 bases are TGTGCCAGCACCCCTCCGCCGGGGGACAATCAGCCCCAGCATTTT. It encodes CASTPPPGDNQPQHF.

The V gene is TRBV12-3 or TRBV12-4, the J gene TRBJ1-3; D perhaps matches TRBD1 (5 bases). This CDR3 comprises 14 residues. The V end was cut by 8 bases, the J end by 5 bases, with 16 bases between. CDR3 sequence reads: CASASWGLRNTIYF. The CDR3 bases are TGTGCCAGCGCATCGTGGGGGTTGAGAAACACCATATATTTT.

The sample holds many counts of this clonotype. This chain connects TRBV4-2 to TRBJ2-7; 10 bases line up with TRBD2. The CDR3 spans 15 residues. The J segment lost 2 bases and the V segment lost 10 bases, leaving 11 bases of the junction unmatched. The germline V gene encodes CDR1 LGHNA and CDR2 YNFKEQ. The CDR3 DNA is TGTGCCACCTCCCCTACTAGCGGGACACCCTACGAGCAGTACTTC. Translation gives CATSPTSGTPYEQYF.

This clonotype showed up many times. This chain links TRBV5-1 with TRBJ1-2; a weak D match, TRBD1 (5 bases). The CDR3 is 16 residues long. Germline CDR1 is SGHRS and CDR2 is YFSETQ. V was shortened by 4 bases and J by 2 bases, with 18 bases between the two germline ends. CDR3 in amino acids: CASSATTGLLNYGYTF. CDR3 DNA: TGCGCCAGCAGCGCAACGACGGGACTCCTGAACTATGGCTACACCTTC.

In this sample, this clonotype turned up many times. This sequence joins TRBV28 and TRBJ1-1; no firm D call. The CDR3 extends over 14 amino acids. CDR1 is MDHEN and CDR2 is SYDVKM in the germline V gene. The V and J ends lost 5 bases and 1 base respectively, with 11 bases between them. CDR3 sequence: CASSLQLPNTEAFF. DNA of the CDR3: TGTGCCAGCAGTCTACAGCTTCCGAACACTGAAGCTTTCTTT.

CDR3 loop: CASSGRDRRRAGDPDTQYF. As DNA, the CDR3 is TGTGCCAGCAGCGGTAGGGACAGGAGGCGAGCGGGAGACCCCGATACGCAGTATTTT. The chain joins TRBV7-2 to TRBJ2-3; the D call may be TRBD1 or TRBD2 (8 bases each). V lost 5 bases and J 6 bases, leaving 30 bases between the germline ends. Germline loops: CDR1 SGHTA, CDR2 FQGNSA. The length of the CDR3 is 19 residues.

This clonotype was seen a few times. The chain employs TRBV5-1 and TRBJ2-3; 7 bases match TRBD1. Germline V CDR1 and CDR2: SGHRS, YFSETQ. This CDR3 contains 19 residues. The ends lost 3 bases at V and 0 bases at J; junction bases unmatched: 16. The CDR3 is CASSSPETGFTSSTDTQYF. The CDR3 DNA reads TGCGCCAGCAGCTCCCCCGAGACAGGGTTTACCTCTAGCACAGATACGCAGTATTTT.